The source of this T cell receptor (beta chain) is a study of cytomegalovirus exposure and HLA in healthy donors. Overall study results and limits: Researchers counted 150 to 200 TCR beta chains as cytomegalovirus-associated.

For this clone: What it recognizes is unknown.

Assay: immunoSEQ multiplex PCR; the TCRdb copy retains only in-frame clones and omits some. The data hold some 340,000 clones, with roughly 87% observed a single time. This TCR was sampled from a woman in her twenties or thirties in good health and CMV-seropositive. The sample was PBMCs.

The CDR3 reads CASSLLTGPGNTIYF. The DNA of the CDR3 is TGTGCCAGCAGTCTCCTGACAGGGCCTGGAAACACCATATATTTT. V and J are TRBV6-5 and TRBJ1-3, with 7 nucleotides matching TRBD1. Trimming removed 5 bases from V and 2 bases from J; junction bases left unmatched: 6. Germline loops: CDR1 MNHEY, CDR2 SVGAGI. CDR3 length: 15 amino acids.